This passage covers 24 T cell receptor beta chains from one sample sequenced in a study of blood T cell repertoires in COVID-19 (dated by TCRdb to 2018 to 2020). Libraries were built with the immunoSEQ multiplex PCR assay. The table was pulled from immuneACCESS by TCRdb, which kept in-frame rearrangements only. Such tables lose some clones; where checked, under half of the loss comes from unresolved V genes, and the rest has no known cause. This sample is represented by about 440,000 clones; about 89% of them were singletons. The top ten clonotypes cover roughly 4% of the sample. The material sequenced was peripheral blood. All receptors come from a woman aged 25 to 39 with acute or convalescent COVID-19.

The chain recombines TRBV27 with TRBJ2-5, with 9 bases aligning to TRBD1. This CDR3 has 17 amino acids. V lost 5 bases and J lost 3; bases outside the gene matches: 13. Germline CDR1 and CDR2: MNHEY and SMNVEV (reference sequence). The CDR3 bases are TGTGCCAGCAGTCACAACAGACGGACAGGGGTAAAAGAGACCCAGTACTTC. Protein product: CASSHNRRTGVKETQYF.

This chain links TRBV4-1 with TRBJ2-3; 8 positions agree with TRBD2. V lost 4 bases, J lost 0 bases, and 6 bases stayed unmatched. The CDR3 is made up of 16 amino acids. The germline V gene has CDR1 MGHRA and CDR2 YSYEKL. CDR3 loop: CASSLLGLASTDTQYF. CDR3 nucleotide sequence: TGCGCCAGCAGCCTCCTCGGACTAGCCAGCACAGATACGCAGTATTTT.

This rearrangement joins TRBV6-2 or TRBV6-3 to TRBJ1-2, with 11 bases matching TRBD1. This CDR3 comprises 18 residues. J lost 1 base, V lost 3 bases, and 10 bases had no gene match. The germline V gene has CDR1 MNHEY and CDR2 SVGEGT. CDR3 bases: TGTGCCAGCAGTTATGGACAGGGGGCGTTCGGTCGTAACTATGGCTACACCTTC. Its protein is CASSYGQGAFGRNYGYTF.

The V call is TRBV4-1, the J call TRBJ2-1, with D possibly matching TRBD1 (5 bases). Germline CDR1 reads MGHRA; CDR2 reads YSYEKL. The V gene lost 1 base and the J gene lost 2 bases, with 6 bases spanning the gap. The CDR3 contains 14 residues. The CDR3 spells CASSQVGPYNEQFF. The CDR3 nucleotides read TGCGCCAGCAGCCAAGTGGGGCCCTACAATGAGCAGTTCTTC.

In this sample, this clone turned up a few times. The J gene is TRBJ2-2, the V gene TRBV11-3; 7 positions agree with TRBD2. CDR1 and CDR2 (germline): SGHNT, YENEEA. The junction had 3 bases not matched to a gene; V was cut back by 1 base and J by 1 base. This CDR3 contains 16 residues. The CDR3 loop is CASSLAGGGNTGELFF. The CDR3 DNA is TGTGCCAGCAGCTTAGCGGGAGGAGGGAACACCGGGGAGCTGTTTTTT.

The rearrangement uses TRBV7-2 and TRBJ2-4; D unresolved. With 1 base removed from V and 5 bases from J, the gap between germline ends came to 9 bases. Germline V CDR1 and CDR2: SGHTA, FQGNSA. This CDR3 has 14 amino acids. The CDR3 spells CASSLELGQNIQYF. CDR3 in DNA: TGTGCCAGCAGCTTAGAGCTAGGTCAAAACATTCAGTACTTC.

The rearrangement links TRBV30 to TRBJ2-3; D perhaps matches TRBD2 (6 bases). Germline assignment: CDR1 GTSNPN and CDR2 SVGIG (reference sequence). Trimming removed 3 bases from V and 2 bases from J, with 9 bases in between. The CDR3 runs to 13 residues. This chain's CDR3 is CAWSGGPTDTQYF. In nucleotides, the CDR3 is TGTGCCTGGAGCGGGGGACCCACAGATACGCAGTATTTT.

The CDR3 region has the DNA TGTGCCAGTAGTATGGAGGGTTCTAATGAAAAACTGTTTTTT. It specifies CASSMEGSNEKLFF. The chain employs TRBV19 and TRBJ1-4; D unclear. The germline CDR1 and CDR2 sequences are LNHDA and SQIVND (reference sequence). The CDR3 sequence is 14 residues long. The V end was cut by 3 bases, the J end by 3 bases, with 8 bases between.

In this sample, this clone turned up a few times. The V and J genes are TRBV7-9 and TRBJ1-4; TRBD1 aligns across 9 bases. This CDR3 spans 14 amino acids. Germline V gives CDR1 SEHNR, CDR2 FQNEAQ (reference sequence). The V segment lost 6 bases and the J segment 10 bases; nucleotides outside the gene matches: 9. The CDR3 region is CASRPGQGLGKLFF. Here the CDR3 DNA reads TGTGCCAGCAGACCGGGACAGGGCCTCGGAAAACTGTTTTTT.

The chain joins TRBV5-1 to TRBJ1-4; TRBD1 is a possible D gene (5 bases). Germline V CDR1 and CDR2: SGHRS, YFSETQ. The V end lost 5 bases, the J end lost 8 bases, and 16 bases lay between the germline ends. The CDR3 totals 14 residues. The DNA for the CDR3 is TGCGCCAGCAGGGGGGAGGGCTTACCGGAAAAACTGTTTTTT. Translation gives CASRGEGLPEKLFF.

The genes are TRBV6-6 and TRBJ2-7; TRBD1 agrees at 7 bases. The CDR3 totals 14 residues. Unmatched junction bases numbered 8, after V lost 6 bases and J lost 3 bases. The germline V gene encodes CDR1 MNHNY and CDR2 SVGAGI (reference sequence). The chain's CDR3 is CASSPGTAIYEQYF. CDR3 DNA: TGTGCCAGCAGCCCCGGGACAGCCATCTACGAGCAGTACTTC.

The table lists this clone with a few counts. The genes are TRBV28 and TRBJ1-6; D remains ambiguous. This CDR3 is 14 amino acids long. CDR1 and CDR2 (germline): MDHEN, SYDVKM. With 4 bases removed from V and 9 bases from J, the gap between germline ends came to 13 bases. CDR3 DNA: TGTGCCAGCAGTTCGTCCAGGTGGGCTTCACCCCTCCACTTT. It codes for CASSSSRWASPLHF.

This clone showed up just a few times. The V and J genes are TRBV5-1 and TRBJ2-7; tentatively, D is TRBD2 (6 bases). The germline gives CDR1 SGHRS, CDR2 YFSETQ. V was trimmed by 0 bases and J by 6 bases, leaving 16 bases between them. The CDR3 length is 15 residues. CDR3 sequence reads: CASSLAGGGALEQYF. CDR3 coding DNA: TGCGCCAGCAGCTTGGCCGGCGGCGGGGCCCTCGAGCAGTACTTC.

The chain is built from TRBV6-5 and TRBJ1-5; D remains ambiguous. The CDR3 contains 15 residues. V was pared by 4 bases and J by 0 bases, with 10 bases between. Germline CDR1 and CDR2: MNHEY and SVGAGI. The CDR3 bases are TGTGCCAGCAGTTCTCTACCCTATAGCAATCAGCCCCAGCATTTT. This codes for CASSSLPYSNQPQHF.

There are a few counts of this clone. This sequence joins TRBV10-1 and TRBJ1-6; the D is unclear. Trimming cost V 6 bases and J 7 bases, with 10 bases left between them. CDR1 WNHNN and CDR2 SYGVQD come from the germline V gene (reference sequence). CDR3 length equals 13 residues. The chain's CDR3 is CASSPTENSPLHF. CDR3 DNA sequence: TGCGCCAGCAGCCCGACGGAGAATTCACCCCTCCACTTT.

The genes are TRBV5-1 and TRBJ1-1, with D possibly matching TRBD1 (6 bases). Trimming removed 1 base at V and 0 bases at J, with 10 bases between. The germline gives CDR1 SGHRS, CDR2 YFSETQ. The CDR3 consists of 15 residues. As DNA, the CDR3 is TGCGCCAGCAGCTTGCTCCAGGGGATGAACACTGAAGCTTTCTTT. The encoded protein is CASSLLQGMNTEAFF.

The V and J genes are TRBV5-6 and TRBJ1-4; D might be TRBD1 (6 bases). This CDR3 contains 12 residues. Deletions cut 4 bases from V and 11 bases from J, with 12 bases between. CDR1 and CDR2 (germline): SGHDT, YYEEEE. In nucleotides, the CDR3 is TGTGCCAGCAGCCAAGGGGGACGGAAACTGTTTTTT. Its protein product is CASSQGGRKLFF.

The CDR3 coding sequence is TGCGCCAGCAGCCAAGAGAGGGGAGGTGAGACCCAGTACTTC. This encodes CASSQERGGETQYF. V gene TRBV4-1 combines with J gene TRBJ2-5; tentative D call: TRBD2 (6 bases). Germline loops: CDR1 MGHRA, CDR2 YSYEKL. This CDR3 comprises 14 residues. The germline V and J ends were trimmed by 0 bases and 5 bases, with 10 bases remaining between them.

CDR3 sequence reads: CASSPRTGVAYEQYF. The CDR3 DNA reads TGTGCCAGCAGCCCCCGGACAGGGGTAGCCTACGAGCAGTACTTC. V usage is TRBV11-2 and J usage is TRBJ2-7; the match to TRBD1 covers 9 bases. V was pared by 5 bases and J by 2 bases, with 7 bases of the junction left unmatched. The CDR3 runs to 15 residues. Germline V lookup: CDR1 SGHAT, CDR2 FQNNGV.

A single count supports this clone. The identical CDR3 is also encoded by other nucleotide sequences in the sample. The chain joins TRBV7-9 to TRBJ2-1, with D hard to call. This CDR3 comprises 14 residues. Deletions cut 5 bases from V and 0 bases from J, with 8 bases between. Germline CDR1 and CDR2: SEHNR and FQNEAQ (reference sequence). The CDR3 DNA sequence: TGTGCCAGCAGCCTCTCCAGCTCCTACAATGAGCAGTTCTTC. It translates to CASSLSSSYNEQFF.

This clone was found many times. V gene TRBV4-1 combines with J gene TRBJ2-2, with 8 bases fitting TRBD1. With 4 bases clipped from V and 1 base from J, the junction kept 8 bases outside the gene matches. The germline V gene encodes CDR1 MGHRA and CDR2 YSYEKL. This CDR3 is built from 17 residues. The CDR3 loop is CASSPTKGTGNTGELFF. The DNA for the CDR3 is TGCGCCAGCAGCCCTACGAAGGGGACAGGGAACACCGGGGAGCTGTTTTTT.

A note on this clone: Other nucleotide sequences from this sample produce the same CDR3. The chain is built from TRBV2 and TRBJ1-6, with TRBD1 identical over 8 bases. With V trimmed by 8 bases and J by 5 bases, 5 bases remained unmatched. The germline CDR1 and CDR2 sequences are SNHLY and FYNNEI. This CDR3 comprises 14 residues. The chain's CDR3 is CASSPDRDNSPLHF. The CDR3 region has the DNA TGTGCCAGCTCCCCGGACAGGGATAATTCACCCCTCCACTTT.

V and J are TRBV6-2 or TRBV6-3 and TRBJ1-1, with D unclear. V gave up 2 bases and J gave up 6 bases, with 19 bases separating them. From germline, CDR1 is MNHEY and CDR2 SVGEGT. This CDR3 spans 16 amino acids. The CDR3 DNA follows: TGTGCCAGCAGTTACCTCCGGGCGTCAACCGGGGCTGAAGCTTTCTTT. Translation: CASSYLRASTGAEAFF.

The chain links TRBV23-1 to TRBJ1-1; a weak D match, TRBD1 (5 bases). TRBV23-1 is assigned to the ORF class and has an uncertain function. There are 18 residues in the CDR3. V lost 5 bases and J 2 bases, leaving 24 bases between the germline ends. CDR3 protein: CASSCVHQRGGLNTEAFF. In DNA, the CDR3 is TGCGCCAGCAGTTGCGTCCACCAGCGGGGGGGGTTAAACACTGAAGCTTTCTTT.